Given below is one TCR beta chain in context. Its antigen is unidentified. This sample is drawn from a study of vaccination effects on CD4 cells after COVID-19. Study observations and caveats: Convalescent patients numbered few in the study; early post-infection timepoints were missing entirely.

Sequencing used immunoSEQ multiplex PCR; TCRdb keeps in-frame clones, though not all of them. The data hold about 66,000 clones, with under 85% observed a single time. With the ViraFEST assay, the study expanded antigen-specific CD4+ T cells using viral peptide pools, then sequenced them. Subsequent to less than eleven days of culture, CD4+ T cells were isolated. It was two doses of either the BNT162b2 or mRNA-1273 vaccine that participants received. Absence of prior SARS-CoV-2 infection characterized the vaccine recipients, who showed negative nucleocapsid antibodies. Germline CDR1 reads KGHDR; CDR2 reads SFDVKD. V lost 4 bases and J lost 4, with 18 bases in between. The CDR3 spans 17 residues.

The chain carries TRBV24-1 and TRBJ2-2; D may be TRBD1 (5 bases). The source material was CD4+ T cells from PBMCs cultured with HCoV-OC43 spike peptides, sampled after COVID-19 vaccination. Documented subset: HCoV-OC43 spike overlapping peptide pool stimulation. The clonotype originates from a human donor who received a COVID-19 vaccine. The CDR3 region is CATSDPTRGQSTGELFF. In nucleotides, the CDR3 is TGTGCCACCAGTGACCCCACAAGGGGCCAATCCACCGGGGAGCTGTTTTTT.